These 20 T cell receptor beta chains were sequenced from one sample in a study of blood T cell repertoires in COVID-19. TCRdb keeps only in-frame clones here, not all; method: immunoSEQ multiplex PCR. Among a few hundred thousand clones, roughly 90% were seen once, and the ten largest hold over 9%. The sequencing input was PBMCs or T cells enriched from blood (not recorded which). All receptors derive from a young man with acute COVID-19.

This chain joins TRBV11-3 and TRBJ2-1; 8 bases line up with TRBD1. CDR1 is SGHNT and CDR2 is YENEEA in the germline V gene. J lost 5 bases, V lost 5 bases, and 5 bases had no gene match. The CDR3 loop spans 14 amino acids. The CDR3: CASSQGAGNNEQFF. CDR3 sequence (DNA): TGTGCCAGCAGCCAGGGGGCGGGAAACAATGAGCAGTTCTTC.

The CDR3 DNA reads as TGTGCCAGCAGCCCCCAGGTGGTGCTGCGCTATGGCTACACCTTC. Encoded protein: CASSPQVVLRYGYTF. The chain joins TRBV3-1 (or the pseudogene TRBV3-2) to TRBJ1-2, with D unclear. CDR1 is LGHDT and CDR2 is YNNKEL in the germline V gene (reference sequence). The CDR3 runs to 15 residues. V was shortened by 4 bases and J by 4 bases, with 16 bases between the two germline ends.

The rearrangement uses TRBV10-1 and TRBJ2-1; 14 nucleotides line up with TRBD2. Trimming removed 10 bases from V and 0 bases from J; junction bases left unmatched: 5. The CDR3 is 16 residues long. Germline V gene data show CDR1 as WNHNN and CDR2 as SYGVQD (reference sequence). DNA of the CDR3: TGCGCCAAGGGACTAGCGGGAGCCCACTCCTACAATGAGCAGTTCTTC. Residues: CAKGLAGAHSYNEQFF.

The chain employs TRBV29-1 and TRBJ2-3; a possible D gene is TRBD2 (6 bases). Germline CDR1 is SQVTM and CDR2 is ANQGSEA. Deletions cut 0 bases from V and 0 bases from J, with 16 bases between. The CDR3 sequence is 17 residues long. In nucleotides, the CDR3 is TGCAGCGTTGAAGATCTTGGTGGTAGCGGAAGCACAGATACGCAGTATTTT. Translation gives CSVEDLGGSGSTDTQYF.

This chain connects TRBV2 to TRBJ1-5, with D hard to call. V was pared by 1 base and J by 4 bases, with 20 bases between. This CDR3 spans 18 amino acids. Germline CDR1 SNHLY, CDR2 FYNNEI. The CDR3 nucleotides are TGTGCCAGCAGTGAAGGATACACTATTAGTCGGGGTAATCAGCCCCAGCATTTT. Protein: CASSEGYTISRGNQPQHF.

The chain combines TRBV4-3 with TRBJ2-7; 10 bases agree with TRBD1. CDR1 is LGHNA, CDR2 YSLEER, per germline. Losses at the gene ends were 0 bases for V and 2 bases for J; bases not matched to a gene: 4. The CDR3 is made up of 16 amino acids. CDR3 region: CASSQDAGTGAYEQYF. CDR3 DNA sequence: TGCGCCAGCAGCCAAGACGCCGGGACAGGGGCCTACGAGCAGTACTTC.

V and J are TRBV2 and TRBJ2-5, with D tentatively TRBD1 (6 bases). V was pared by 6 bases and J by 4 bases, with 9 bases between. Germline loops: CDR1 SNHLY, CDR2 FYNNEI. The CDR3 covers 12 residues. In DNA, the CDR3 is TGTGCCAGCAGCGCAGGGGTAGAGACCCAGTACTTC. Protein sequence: CASSAGVETQYF. The variable domain in full, with the rest retrieved from reference TRBV2 and TRBJ2-5, is EPEVTQTPSHQVTQMGQEVILRCVPISNHLYFYWYRQILGQKVEFLVSFYNNEISEKSEIFDDQFSVERPDGSNFTLKIRSTKLEDSAMYFCASSAGVETQYFGPGTRLLVL.

There are a few counts of this clone. V and J are TRBV7-3 and TRBJ2-1, with 15 bases matching TRBD2. The J segment lost 9 bases and the V segment lost 5 bases, leaving 2 bases of the junction unmatched. The germline V gene has CDR1 SGHTA and CDR2 FQGTGA. This CDR3 has 14 amino acids. CDR3 residues: CASSTGLAGGEQFF. The CDR3 DNA follows: TGTGCCAGCAGCACGGGACTAGCGGGAGGTGAGCAGTTCTTC.

The rearrangement joins TRBV3-1 (or the pseudogene TRBV3-2) to TRBJ2-5; 7 nucleotides align to TRBD1. This CDR3 has 16 amino acids. Germline CDR1 LGHDT, CDR2 YNNKEL (reference sequence). The trim removed 0 bases at V and 3 bases at J, leaving 7 bases unmatched. The CDR3 here is CASSQEVGQGEETQYF. As DNA, the CDR3 is TGTGCCAGCAGCCAAGAAGTCGGGCAGGGGGAAGAGACCCAGTACTTC.

This clone was observed a single time. The CDR3 spells CASNSGENSPLHF. The CDR3 bases are TGTGCCAGCAATTCAGGGGAAAATTCACCCCTCCACTTT. This sequence joins TRBV6-4 and TRBJ1-6, with TRBD1 as a possible D gene (6 bases). Deletions cut 7 bases from V and 7 bases from J, with 11 bases between. The germline gives CDR1 MRHNA, CDR2 SNTAGT. CDR3 size: 13 residues.

This chain joins TRBV10-1 and TRBJ2-1; no clear D gene. V was trimmed by 3 bases and J by 8 bases, leaving 11 bases between them. The germline gives CDR1 WNHNN, CDR2 SYGVQD (reference sequence). The CDR3 sequence is 13 residues long. CDR3 in amino acids: CASSEVRYHEQFF. The CDR3 bases are TGCGCCAGCAGTGAAGTCAGATACCATGAGCAGTTCTTC.

This clone has just one count. The chain combines TRBV5-1 with TRBJ2-7; a possible D gene is TRBD1 (5 bases). The CDR3 totals 15 residues. CDR1 is SGHRS and CDR2 is YFSETQ in the germline V gene. Trimming took off 4 bases at V and 0 bases at J, with 14 bases between the two ends. CDR3 coding DNA: TGCGCCAGCAGCCCTACGACAGCCAGCTCCTACGAGCAGTACTTC. Translated: CASSPTTASSYEQYF.

This clone occurred many times. The chain is built from TRBV7-9 and TRBJ2-7; 11 nucleotides line up with TRBD1. The V segment lost 5 bases and the J segment 4 bases; nucleotides outside the gene matches: 19. The CDR3 runs 19 residues. Germline CDR1 SEHNR, CDR2 FQNEAQ (reference sequence). The CDR3 coding sequence is TGTGCCAGCAGCCCGTCTAACCGGGACAGGGGGGCTGACTCATACGAGCAGTACTTC. Its translation: CASSPSNRDRGADSYEQYF.

The chain carries TRBV6-1 and TRBJ1-2, with D possibly TRBD1 on 5 matching bases. V gave up 3 bases and J gave up 0 bases, with 8 bases separating them. The germline V gene encodes CDR1 MNHNS and CDR2 SASEGT. CDR3 length equals 14 residues. CDR3 nucleotide sequence: TGTGCCAGCAGTGAGGGGGGTGCTAACTATGGCTACACCTTC. Translating it yields CASSEGGANYGYTF.

The chain uses TRBV21-1 and TRBJ1-2; TRBD1 is the table's D call, not checked against the DNA. TRBV21-1 is shown as a pseudogene. The CDR3 totals 15 residues. The CDR3 DNA reads TGTGCCAGCAGCACTAACAGGGCCCCCTTCTATGGCTACACCTTC. Residues: CASSTNRAPFYGYTF.

This chain links TRBV4-1 with TRBJ2-5; D might be TRBD1 (5 bases). Germline loops: CDR1 MGHRA, CDR2 YSYEKL. The V end lost 1 base, the J end lost 3 bases, and 9 bases lay between the germline ends. The CDR3 is 14 residues long. CDR3 bases: TGCGCCAGCAGCCAAGCGGACATAGAAGAGACCCAGTACTTC. This sequence encodes CASSQADIEETQYF.

This sequence joins TRBV27 and TRBJ1-3, with TRBD1 identical over 7 bases. V lost 7 bases to trimming and J lost 4 bases; unmatched junction nucleotides: 4. This CDR3 region has 13 residues. CDR1 is MNHEY and CDR2 is SMNVEV in the germline V gene (reference sequence). As DNA, the CDR3 is TGTGCCAGCAAACCGACAGGGGGAAACACCATATATTTT. As protein: CASKPTGGNTIYF.

The genes are TRBV19 and TRBJ1-1, with D uncertain. Germline-derived CDR1 and CDR2 are LNHDA and SQIVND (reference sequence). Trimming stripped 5 bases from V and 2 bases from J, with 12 bases between. The CDR3 is made up of 14 amino acids. The DNA for the CDR3 is TGTGCCAGTAGTGTCCAAGCAGGTAACACTGAAGCTTTCTTT. Translated: CASSVQAGNTEAFF. The full variable domain, with the rest looked up from reference TRBV19 and TRBJ1-1, is DGGITQSPKYLFRKEGQNVTLSCEQNLNHDAMYWYRQDPGQGLRLIYYSQIVNDFQKGDIAEGYSVSREKKESFPLTVTSAQKNPTAFYLCASSVQAGNTEAFFGQGTRLTVV.

The chain employs TRBV7-6 and TRBJ1-1; TRBD1 matches 7 bases. V lost 5 bases and J lost 0; bases outside the gene matches: 6. The CDR3 runs 15 residues. Germline values: CDR1 SGHVS, CDR2 FNYEAQ. CDR3 protein: CASSLETGVNTEAFF. DNA for the CDR3: TGTGCCAGCAGCCTAGAAACAGGGGTGAACACTGAAGCTTTCTTT.

This sequence joins TRBV7-2 and TRBJ2-5; no definite D call. The CDR3 consists of 16 residues. Germline V gives CDR1 SGHTA, CDR2 FQGNSA. The V end lost 5 bases, the J end lost 0 bases, and 16 bases lay between the germline ends. CDR3 coding DNA: TGTGCCAGCAGCATCCGAGGATCCGGATACCAAGAGACCCAGTACTTC. Protein sequence: CASSIRGSGYQETQYF.